This TCR beta chain was recorded in a study of T-cell memory formation after mild COVID-19. Study-wide context: Clustering of TCRs was largely donor specific. Study results and caveats: Memory sampled before infection contained some responding clones, suggesting cross-reactive memory joined. Shrinking CD4+ clones resided mostly in CM and EM, and CD8+ ones in EMRA.

As to this clonotype: No antigen is known for it.

TCRdb processed the 5' RACE reads anew with MiXCR; each CDR3 protein has one entry. This sample has around 250,000 distinct CDR3 sequences, with around 15% found just once. Germline values: CDR1 SGHTA, CDR2 FQGNSA. V dropped 5 bases and J dropped 1; count of bases not matched to a gene: 11. The CDR3 runs to 18 residues. Source material: PBMCs or a T cell subset sorted from them (not recorded which). The receptor's source is a man aged 18 to 30 who had mild COVID-19 (a few samples of this study predate the infection). Cell type and time point are not known. The gene calls are TRBV7-2 and TRBJ2-5; 12 nucleotides line up with TRBD2. The CDR3 is CASSLGLAGSPFQETQYF. CDR3 sequence (DNA): TGTGCCAGCAGCCTCGGACTAGCGGGGTCCCCCTTCCAAGAGACCCAGTACTTC.